The present entry profiles one TCR beta chain with its context. This record belongs to a study of blood T cell repertoires in COVID-19. V lost 2 bases and J lost 1; bases outside the gene matches: 4. This CDR3 has 15 residues. Per germline, CDR1 SEHNR and CDR2 FQNEAQ (reference sequence). Profiled with immunoSEQ multiplex PCR; TCRdb holds only in-frame clones, not every one. Of 180,000 or so clones in the sample, approximately 80% were seen once. Sequenced sample: PBMCs or T cells enriched from blood (not recorded which). This rearrangement joins TRBV7-9 to TRBJ2-5; 7 positions agree with TRBD1. This clonotype originated in a man in his fifties or sixties who had been exposed to COVID-19. CDR3 loop: CASSLRRGTQETQYF. CDR3 nucleotide sequence: TGTGCCAGCAGCTTACGCAGGGGGACCCAAGAGACCCAGTACTTC. Based on the CDR3 plus reference TRBV7-9 and TRBJ2-5, the full variable domain is DTGVSQNPRHKITKRGQNVTFRCDPISEHNRLYWYRQTLGQGPEFLTYFQNEAQLEKSRLLSDRFSAERPKGSFSTLEIQRTEQGDSAMYLCASSLRRGTQETQYFGPGTRLLVL.